Listed here is a single T cell receptor (beta chain). Its specificity is not known. In the same sample, other DNA sequences code for this CDR3. Of the isolated RNA, all was reverse transcribed, and so the sequenced material was expressed TCRB transcripts. Here immunoSEQ multiplex PCR was the method, and the copy in TCRdb shows in-frame clones only, minus some. The sample consists of around 250,000 clones, more than 13% of them appearing once. The CDR3 has 13 amino acids. Germline loops: CDR1 SNHLY, CDR2 FYNNEI. V was pared by 6 bases and J by 4 bases, with 1 base of the junction left unmatched. This sample was taken from a study of beta chain features in type 1 diabetes. For the study at large: On cell yields, gender and age, patients and healthy donors were similar. General observations from the study: Type 1 diabetes patients had moderately but significantly shorter TCRB CDR3s in all four CD4+ subsets.

This chain uses TRBV2 with TRBJ2-5; 11 positions agree with TRBD2. The TCR sequence derives from a man aged 25 to 45 with type 1 diabetes. Sequenced: naive CD4+ T cells from blood. CDR3 sequence (DNA): TGTGCCAGCAGCGGACTAGCGGGAGAGACCCAGTACTTC. Its protein is CASSGLAGETQYF.